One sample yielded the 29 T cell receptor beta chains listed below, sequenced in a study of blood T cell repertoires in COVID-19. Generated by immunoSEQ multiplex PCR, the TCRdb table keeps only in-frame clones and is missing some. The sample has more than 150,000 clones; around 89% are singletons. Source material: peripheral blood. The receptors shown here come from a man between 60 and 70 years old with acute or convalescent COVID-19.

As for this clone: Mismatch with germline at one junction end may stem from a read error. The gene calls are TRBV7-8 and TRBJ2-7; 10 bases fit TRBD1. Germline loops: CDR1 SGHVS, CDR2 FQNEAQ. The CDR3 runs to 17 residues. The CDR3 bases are TGTGCCAGCAGCGCCAACCCCGGGACAGGGGATTCCTCCGAGCAGTACTTC. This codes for CASSANPGTGDSSEQYF. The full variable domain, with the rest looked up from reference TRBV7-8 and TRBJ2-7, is GAGVSQSPRYKVAKRGQDVALRCDPISGHVSLFWYQQALGQGPEFLTYFQNEAQLDKSGLPSDRFFAERPEGSVSTLKIQRTQQEDSAVYLCASSANPGTGDSSEQYFGPGTRLTVT.

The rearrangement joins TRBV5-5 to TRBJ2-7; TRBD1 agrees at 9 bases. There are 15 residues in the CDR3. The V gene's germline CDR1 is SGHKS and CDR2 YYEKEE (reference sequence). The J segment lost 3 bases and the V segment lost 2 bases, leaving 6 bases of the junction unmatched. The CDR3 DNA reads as TGTGCCAGCAGCTTTGCCGGGACAGGGAACTACGAGCAGTACTTC. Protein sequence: CASSFAGTGNYEQYF.

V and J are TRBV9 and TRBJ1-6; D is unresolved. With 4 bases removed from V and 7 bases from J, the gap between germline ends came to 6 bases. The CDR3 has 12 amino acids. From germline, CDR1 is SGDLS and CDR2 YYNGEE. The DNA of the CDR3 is TGTGCCAGCAGCAGACAAAATTCACCCCTCCACTTT. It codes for CASSRQNSPLHF.

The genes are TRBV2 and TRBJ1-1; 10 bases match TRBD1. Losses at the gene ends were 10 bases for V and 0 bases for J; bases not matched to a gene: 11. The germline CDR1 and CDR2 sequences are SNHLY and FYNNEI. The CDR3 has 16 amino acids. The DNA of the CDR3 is TGTGCCATCAGACAGGGGGCGATCATTATGAACACTGAAGCTTTCTTT. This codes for CAIRQGAIIMNTEAFF.

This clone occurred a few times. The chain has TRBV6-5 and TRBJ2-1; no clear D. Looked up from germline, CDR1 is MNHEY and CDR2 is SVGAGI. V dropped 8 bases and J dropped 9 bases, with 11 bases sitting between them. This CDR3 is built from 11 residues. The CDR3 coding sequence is TGTGCCAGCTTTTTCGGGTCTGAGCAGTTCTTC. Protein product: CASFFGSEQFF.

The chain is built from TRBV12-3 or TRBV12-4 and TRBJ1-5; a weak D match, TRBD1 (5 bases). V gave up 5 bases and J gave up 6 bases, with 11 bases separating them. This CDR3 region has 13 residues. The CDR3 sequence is CASSQGKGQPQHF. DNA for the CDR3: TGTGCCAGCAGTCAGGGTAAGGGTCAGCCCCAGCATTTT.

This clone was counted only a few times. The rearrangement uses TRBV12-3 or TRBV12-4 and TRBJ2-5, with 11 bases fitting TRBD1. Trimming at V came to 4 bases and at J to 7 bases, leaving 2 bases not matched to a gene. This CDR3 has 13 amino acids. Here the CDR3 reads CASSWGQGGTQYF. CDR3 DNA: TGTGCCAGCAGTTGGGGACAGGGGGGGACCCAGTACTTC.

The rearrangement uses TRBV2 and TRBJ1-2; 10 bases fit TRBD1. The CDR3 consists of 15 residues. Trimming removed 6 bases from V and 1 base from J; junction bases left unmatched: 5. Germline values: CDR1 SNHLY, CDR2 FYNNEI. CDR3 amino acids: CASRPDRGNNYGYTF. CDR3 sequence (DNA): TGTGCCAGCAGGCCGGACAGGGGGAATAACTATGGCTACACCTTC.

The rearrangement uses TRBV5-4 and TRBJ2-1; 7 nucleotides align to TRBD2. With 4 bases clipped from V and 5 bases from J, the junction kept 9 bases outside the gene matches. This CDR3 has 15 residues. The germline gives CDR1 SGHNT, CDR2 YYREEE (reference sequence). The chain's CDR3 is CASSRDYGVNNEQFF. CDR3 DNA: TGTGCCAGCAGCAGGGACTATGGGGTAAACAATGAGCAGTTCTTC.

CDR3 residues: CASSLEPGGTQPQHF. The CDR3, as DNA: TGTGCCAGCAGCTTAGAACCAGGGGGCACTCAGCCCCAGCATTTT. The rearrangement joins TRBV7-2 to TRBJ1-5; TRBD1 matches 8 bases. Germline CDR1 and CDR2: SGHTA and FQGNSA. V gave up 1 base and J gave up 6 bases; unmatched junction bases: 5. This CDR3 region has 15 residues.

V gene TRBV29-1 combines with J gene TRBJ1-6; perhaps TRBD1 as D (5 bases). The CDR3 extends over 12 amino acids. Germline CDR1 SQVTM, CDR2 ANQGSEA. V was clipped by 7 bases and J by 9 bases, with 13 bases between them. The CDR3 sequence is CSAGDEGSPLHF. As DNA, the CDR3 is TGCAGCGCGGGGGACGAGGGTTCACCCCTCCACTTT. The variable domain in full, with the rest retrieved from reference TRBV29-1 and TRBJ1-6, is SAVISQKPSRDICQRGTSLTIQCQVDSQVTMMFWYRQQPGQSLTLIATANQGSEATYESGFVIDKFPISRPNLTFSTLTVSNMSPEDSSIYLCSAGDEGSPLHFGNGTRLTVT.

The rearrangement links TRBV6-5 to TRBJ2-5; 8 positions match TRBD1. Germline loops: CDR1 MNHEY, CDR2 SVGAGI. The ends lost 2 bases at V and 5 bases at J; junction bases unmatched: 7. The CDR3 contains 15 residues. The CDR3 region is CASSYSPGGHETQYF. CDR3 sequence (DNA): TGTGCCAGCAGTTACAGCCCAGGGGGCCATGAGACCCAGTACTTC.

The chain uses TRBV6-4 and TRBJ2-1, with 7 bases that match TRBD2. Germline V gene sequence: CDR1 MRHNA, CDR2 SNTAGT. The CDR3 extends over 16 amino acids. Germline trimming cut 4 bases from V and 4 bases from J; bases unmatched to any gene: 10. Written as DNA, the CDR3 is TGTGCCAGCAGTGGGGGGAGGGATACTTTTTACAATGAGCAGTTCTTC. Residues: CASSGGRDTFYNEQFF.

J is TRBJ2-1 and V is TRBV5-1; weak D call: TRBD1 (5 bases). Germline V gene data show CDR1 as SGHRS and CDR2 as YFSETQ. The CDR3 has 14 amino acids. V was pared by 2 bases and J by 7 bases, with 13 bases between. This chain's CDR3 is CASSFVQGMNEQFF. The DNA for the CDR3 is TGCGCCAGCAGCTTCGTCCAGGGCATGAATGAGCAGTTCTTC.

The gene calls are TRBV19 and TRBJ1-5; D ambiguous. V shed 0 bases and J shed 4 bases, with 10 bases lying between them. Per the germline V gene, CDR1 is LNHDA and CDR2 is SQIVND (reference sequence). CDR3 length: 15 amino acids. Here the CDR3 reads CASSIEFLLNQPQHF. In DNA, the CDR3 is TGTGCCAGTAGTATAGAGTTCTTGTTAAATCAGCCCCAGCATTTT. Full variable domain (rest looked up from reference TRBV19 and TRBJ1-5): DGGITQSPKYLFRKEGQNVTLSCEQNLNHDAMYWYRQDPGQGLRLIYYSQIVNDFQKGDIAEGYSVSREKKESFPLTVTSAQKNPTAFYLCASSIEFLLNQPQHFGDGTRLSIL.

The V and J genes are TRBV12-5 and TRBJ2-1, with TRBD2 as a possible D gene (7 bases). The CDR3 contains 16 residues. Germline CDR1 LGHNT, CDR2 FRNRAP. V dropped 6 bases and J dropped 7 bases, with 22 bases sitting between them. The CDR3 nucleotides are TGTGCTAGTGGCCTCGGGGAGGGGGGGACGAAAAATGAGCAGTTCTTC. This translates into CASGLGEGGTKNEQFF.

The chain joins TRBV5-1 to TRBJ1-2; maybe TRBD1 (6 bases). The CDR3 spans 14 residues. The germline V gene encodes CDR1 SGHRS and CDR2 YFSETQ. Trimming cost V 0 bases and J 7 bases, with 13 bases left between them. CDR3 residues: CASSLVPGDSGYTF. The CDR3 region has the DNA TGCGCCAGCAGCTTGGTGCCAGGGGATAGTGGCTACACCTTC.

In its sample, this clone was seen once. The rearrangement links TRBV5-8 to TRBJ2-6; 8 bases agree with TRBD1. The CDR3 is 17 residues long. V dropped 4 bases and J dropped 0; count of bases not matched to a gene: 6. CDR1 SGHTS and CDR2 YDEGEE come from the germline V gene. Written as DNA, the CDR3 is TGTGCCAGCAGCAAGGGACAGGTCTACTCTGGGGCCAACGTCCTGACTTTC. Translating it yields CASSKGQVYSGANVLTF.

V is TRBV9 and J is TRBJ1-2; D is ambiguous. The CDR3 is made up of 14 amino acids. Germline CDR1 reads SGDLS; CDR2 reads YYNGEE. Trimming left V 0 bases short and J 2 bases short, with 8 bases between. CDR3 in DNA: TGTGCCAGCAGCGTAGCCGTTCAGAACTATGGCTACACCTTC. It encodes CASSVAVQNYGYTF.

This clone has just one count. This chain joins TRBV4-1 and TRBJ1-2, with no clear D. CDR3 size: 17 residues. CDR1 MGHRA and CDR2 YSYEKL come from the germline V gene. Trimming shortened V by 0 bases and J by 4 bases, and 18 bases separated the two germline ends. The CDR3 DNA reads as TGCGCCAGCAGCCAAGATGAGTCCGGGAACCCCTTCTATGGCTACACCTTC. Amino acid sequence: CASSQDESGNPFYGYTF.

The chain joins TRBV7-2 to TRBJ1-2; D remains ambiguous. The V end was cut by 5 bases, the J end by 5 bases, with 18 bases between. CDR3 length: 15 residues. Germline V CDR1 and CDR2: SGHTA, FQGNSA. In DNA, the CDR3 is TGTGCCAGCAGCCAAGGGAGGGCCGTTGGGTATGGCTACACCTTC. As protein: CASSQGRAVGYGYTF. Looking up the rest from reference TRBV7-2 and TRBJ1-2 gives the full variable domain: GAGVSQSPSNKVTEKGKDVELRCDPISGHTALYWYRQSLGQGLEFLIYFQGNSAPDKSGLPSDRFSAERTGGSVSTLTIQRTQQEDSAVYLCASSQGRAVGYGYTFGSGTRLTVV.

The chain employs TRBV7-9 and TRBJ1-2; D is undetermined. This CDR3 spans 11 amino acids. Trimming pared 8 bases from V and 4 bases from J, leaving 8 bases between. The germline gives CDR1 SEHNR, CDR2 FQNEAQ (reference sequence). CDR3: CASQVPYGYTF. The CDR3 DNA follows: TGTGCCAGCCAGGTACCCTATGGCTACACCTTC.

The CDR3 sequence: CASSFTVGTSSYNEQFF. The DNA for the CDR3 is TGTGCCAGCAGCTTTACAGTAGGGACTAGCTCCTACAATGAGCAGTTCTTC. This chain connects TRBV11-3 to TRBJ2-1, with 8 bases lining up with TRBD2. Trimming removed 3 bases from V and 0 bases from J; junction bases left unmatched: 7. The CDR3 is made up of 17 amino acids. Germline CDR1 is SGHNT and CDR2 is YENEEA. Together with reference TRBV11-3 and TRBJ2-1, the CDR3 gives the full variable domain: EAGVVQSPRYKIIEKKQPVAFWCNPISGHNTLYWYLQNLGQGPELLIRYENEEAVDDSQLPKDRFSAERLKGVDSTLKIQPAELGDSAVYLCASSFTVGTSSYNEQFFGPGTRLTVL.

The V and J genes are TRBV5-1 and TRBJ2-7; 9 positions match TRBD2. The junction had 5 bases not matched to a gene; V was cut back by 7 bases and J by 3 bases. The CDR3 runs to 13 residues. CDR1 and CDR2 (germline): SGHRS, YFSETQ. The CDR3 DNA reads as TGCGCCAGCGCGGGGGGGCGGTACTACGAGCAGTACTTC. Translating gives CASAGGRYYEQYF.

The CDR3 nucleotides read TGCGCCAGCAGCTTTGGTGGGGGGATGGCAGATACGCAGTATTTT. Protein product: CASSFGGGMADTQYF. The chain links TRBV5-1 to TRBJ2-3; TRBD2 might be the D (6 bases). The CDR3 has 15 amino acids. With 2 bases removed from V and 4 bases from J, the gap between germline ends came to 14 bases. Germline V gene sequence: CDR1 SGHRS, CDR2 YFSETQ.

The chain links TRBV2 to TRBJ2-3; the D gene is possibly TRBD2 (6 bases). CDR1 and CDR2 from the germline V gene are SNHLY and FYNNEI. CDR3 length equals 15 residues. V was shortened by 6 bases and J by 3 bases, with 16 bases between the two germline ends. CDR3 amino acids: CASRRAGLGTDTQYF. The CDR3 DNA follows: TGTGCCAGCAGGCGGGCGGGGTTGGGTACAGATACGCAGTATTTT.

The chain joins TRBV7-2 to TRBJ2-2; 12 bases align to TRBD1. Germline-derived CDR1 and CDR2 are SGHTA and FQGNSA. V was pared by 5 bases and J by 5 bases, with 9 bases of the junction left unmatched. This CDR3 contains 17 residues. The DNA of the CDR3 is TGTGCCAGCAGCACCACGGGACAGGGGGCGGGGACCGGGGAGCTGTTTTTT. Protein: CASSTTGQGAGTGELFF.

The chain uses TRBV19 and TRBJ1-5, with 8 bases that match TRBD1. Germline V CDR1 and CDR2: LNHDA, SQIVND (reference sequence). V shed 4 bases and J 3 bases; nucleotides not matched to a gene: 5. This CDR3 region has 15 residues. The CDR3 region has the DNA TGTGCCAGTAGTACAGGGGGCACTACCAATCAGCCCCAGCATTTT. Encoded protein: CASSTGGTTNQPQHF. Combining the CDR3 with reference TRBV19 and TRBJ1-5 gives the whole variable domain DGGITQSPKYLFRKEGQNVTLSCEQNLNHDAMYWYRQDPGQGLRLIYYSQIVNDFQKGDIAEGYSVSREKKESFPLTVTSAQKNPTAFYLCASSTGGTTNQPQHFGDGTRLSIL.

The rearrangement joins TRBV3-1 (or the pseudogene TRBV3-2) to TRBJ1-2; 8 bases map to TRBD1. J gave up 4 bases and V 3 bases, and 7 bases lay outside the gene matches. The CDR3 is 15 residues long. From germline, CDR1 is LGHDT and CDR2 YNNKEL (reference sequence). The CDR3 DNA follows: TGTGCCAGCAGCCAGATCCCGGGACAGGTCTATGGCTACACCTTC. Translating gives CASSQIPGQVYGYTF.